This paragraph reports one T cell receptor (beta chain). Its antigen is undetermined. There were TCR beta CDR3 regions amplified from RNA transcripts. The HTBI primer set drove a first-round RT-PCR of the TCR CDR3. In TCRdb, the multiplex PCR reads were re-called with MiXCR into one record per CDR3 protein. The sample gives a few hundred thousand distinct CDR3 sequences, over 35% of which show up once; around 44% is in the top ten. This sample is drawn from a study of T cells in Graves' hyperthyroidism and ophthalmopathy. Study findings and constraints: A model of 13 V-J pairs discriminated ophthalmopathy from stable hyperthyroidism.

Sample: peripheral blood or thyroid tissue (not recorded which). This TCR derives from an adult woman with Graves' disease, either hyperthyroidism or ophthalmopathy (not recorded which).

The CDR3 nucleotides are TGTGCCAGCAGTGAACATACCCCTTCACCCCTCCACTTT. It yields the protein CASSEHTPSPLHF. This chain joins TRBV2 and TRBJ1-6; D not certain. CDR1 and CDR2 (germline): SNHLY, FYNNEI. The CDR3 is 13 amino acids. V was shortened by 2 bases and J by 9 bases, with 8 bases between the two germline ends.